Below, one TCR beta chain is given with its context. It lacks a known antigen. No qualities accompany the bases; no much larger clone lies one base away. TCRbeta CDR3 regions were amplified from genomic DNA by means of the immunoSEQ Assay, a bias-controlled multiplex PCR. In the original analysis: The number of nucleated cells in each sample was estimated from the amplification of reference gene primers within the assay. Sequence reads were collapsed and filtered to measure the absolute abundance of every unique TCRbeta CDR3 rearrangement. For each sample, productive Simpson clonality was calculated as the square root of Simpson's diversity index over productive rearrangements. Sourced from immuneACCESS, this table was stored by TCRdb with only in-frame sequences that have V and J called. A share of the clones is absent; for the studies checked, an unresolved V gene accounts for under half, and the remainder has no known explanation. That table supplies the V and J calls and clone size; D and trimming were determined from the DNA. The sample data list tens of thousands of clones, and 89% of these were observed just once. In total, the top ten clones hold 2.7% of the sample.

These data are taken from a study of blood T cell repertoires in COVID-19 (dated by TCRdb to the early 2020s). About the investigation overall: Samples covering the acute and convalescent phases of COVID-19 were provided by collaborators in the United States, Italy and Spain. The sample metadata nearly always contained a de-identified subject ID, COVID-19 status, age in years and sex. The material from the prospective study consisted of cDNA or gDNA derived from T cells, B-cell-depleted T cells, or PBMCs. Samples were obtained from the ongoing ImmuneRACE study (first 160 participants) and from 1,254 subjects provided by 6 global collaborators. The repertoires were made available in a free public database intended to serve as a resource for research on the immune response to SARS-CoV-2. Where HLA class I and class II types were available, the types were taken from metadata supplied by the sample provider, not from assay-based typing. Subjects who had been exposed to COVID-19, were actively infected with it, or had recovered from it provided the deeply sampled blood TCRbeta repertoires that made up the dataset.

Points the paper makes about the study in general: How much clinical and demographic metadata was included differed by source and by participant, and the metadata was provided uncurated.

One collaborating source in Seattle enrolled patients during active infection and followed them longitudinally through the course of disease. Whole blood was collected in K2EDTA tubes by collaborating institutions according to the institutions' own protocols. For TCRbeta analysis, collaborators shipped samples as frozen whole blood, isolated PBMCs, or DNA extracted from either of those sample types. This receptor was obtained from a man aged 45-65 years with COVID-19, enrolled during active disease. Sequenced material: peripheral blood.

This receptor carries the CDR3 CASSLGRDAEAFF. In nucleotide form, the sequence is TGCGCCAGCAGCTTGGGCAGGGATGCCGAAGCTTTCTTT. The V gene is TRBV5-1 and the J gene is TRBJ1-1; 5 matching bases give a weak D call of TRBD1. The germline V gene gives CDR1 as SGHRS and CDR2 as YFSETQ. The CDR3 has 13 amino acids, counting the end cysteine and phenylalanine. The read is trimmed to its CDR3 DNA, 39 bases read in frame from base 1. A distance of 11 bases separates the germline ends of V and J, which lose 0 bases and 8 bases respectively.